Presented here are 28 T cell receptor beta chains from one specimen sequenced in a study of cytomegalovirus exposure and HLA in healthy donors. Libraries were prepared by immunoSEQ multiplex PCR; TCRdb keeps only in-frame clonotypes and omits some of them. Here the sample spans 55,000 to 75,000 clones, about 96% being singletons. Material: PBMCs. These receptors all come from a woman aged 18-29 years in good health and CMV-seronegative.

The rearrangement uses TRBV7-8 and TRBJ2-2; 15 nucleotides agree with TRBD2. Germline assignment: CDR1 SGHVS and CDR2 FQNEAQ. Germline trimming cut 5 bases from V and 4 bases from J; bases unmatched to any gene: 5. CDR3 length: 17 residues. CDR3 region: CASSPGLAGGPTGELFF. In DNA form, the CDR3 reads TGTGCCAGCAGCCCCGGACTAGCGGGGGGGCCCACCGGGGAGCTGTTTTTT. Looking up the rest from reference TRBV7-8 and TRBJ2-2 gives the full variable domain: GAGVSQSPRYKVAKRGQDVALRCDPISGHVSLFWYQQALGQGPEFLTYFQNEAQLDKSGLPSDRFFAERPEGSVSTLKIQRTQQEDSAVYLCASSPGLAGGPTGELFFGEGSRLTVL.

V usage is TRBV30 and J usage is TRBJ1-2, with TRBD1 identical over 7 bases. CDR1 and CDR2 from the germline V gene are GTSNPN and SVGIG (reference sequence). This CDR3 is 14 amino acids long. Germline trimming cut 5 bases from V and 4 bases from J; bases unmatched to any gene: 10. The CDR3, as DNA: TGTGCCTGGGAGCCGAACAGGGGAGGCTATGGCTACACCTTC. Its translation: CAWEPNRGGYGYTF. Supplemented by reference TRBV30 and TRBJ1-2, the full variable domain reads SQTIHQWPATLVQPVGSPLSLECTVEGTSNPNLYWYRQAAGRGLQLLFYSVGIGQISSEVPQNLSASRPQDRQFILSSKKLLLSDSGFYLCAWEPNRGGYGYTFGSGTRLTVV.

V gene TRBV18 combines with J gene TRBJ2-7, with 7 bases that match TRBD1. Germline V gene lookup returns CDR1 KGHSH and CDR2 LQKENI. This CDR3 spans 15 amino acids. The ends lost 3 bases at V and 3 bases at J; junction bases unmatched: 8. CDR3: CASSPDNRGFYEQYF. CDR3 nucleotide sequence: TGTGCCAGCTCACCCGACAACAGGGGTTTCTACGAGCAGTACTTC.

In this sample, this clone turned up once. This sequence joins TRBV6-1 and TRBJ2-1; TRBD2 matches at 10 bases. The V gene's germline CDR1 is MNHNS and CDR2 SASEGT. Germline trimming cut 5 bases from V and 10 bases from J; bases unmatched to any gene: 8. The CDR3 length is 14 residues. For the CDR3, the DNA is TGTGCCAGCAGTCCTCGGACTAGCGGAGGGGAGCAGTTCTTC. Translated: CASSPRTSGGEQFF.

This chain connects TRBV6-4 to TRBJ2-1; the match to TRBD2 covers 12 bases. This CDR3 spans 16 amino acids. Germline V lookup: CDR1 MRHNA, CDR2 SNTAGT. After removal of 5 bases from V and 7 bases from J, the junction contained 9 bases not matched to a gene. CDR3 sequence (DNA): TGTGCCAGCAGTCCCGGAGCTAGCGGGAGGGGGAATGAGCAGTTCTTC. Translation: CASSPGASGRGNEQFF.

J is TRBJ1-2 and V is TRBV7-9, with D possibly TRBD1 on 5 matching bases. The length of the CDR3 is 16 residues. Germline V gene sequence: CDR1 SEHNR, CDR2 FQNEAQ (reference sequence). Trimming pared 5 bases from V and 2 bases from J, leaving 18 bases between. CDR3 in amino acids: CASSPILGRTNYGYTF. The CDR3, as DNA: TGTGCCAGCAGCCCGATTCTCGGCAGGACAAACTATGGCTACACCTTC.

The genes are TRBV30 and TRBJ1-5; the match to TRBD1 covers 9 bases. This CDR3 is built from 15 residues. Trimming took 3 bases from V and 4 from J; bases not matched to a gene: 7. Germline V gene lookup returns CDR1 GTSNPN and CDR2 SVGIG (reference sequence). In DNA form, the CDR3 reads TGTGCCTGGAGCACGGGACAGGGAGGGAATCAGCCCCAGCATTTT. It specifies CAWSTGQGGNQPQHF.

The chain uses TRBV7-3 and TRBJ2-5, with D possibly being TRBD2 (6 bases). The CDR3 consists of 13 residues. V shed 5 bases and J shed 2 bases, with 9 bases lying between them. Germline V gene data show CDR1 as SGHTA and CDR2 as FQGTGA. CDR3 sequence (DNA): TGTGCCAGCAGCCAGACTAGACAAGAGACCCAGTACTTC. Protein: CASSQTRQETQYF.

J is TRBJ1-4 and V is TRBV28, with TRBD1 matching 10 bases. The CDR3 has 18 residues. V dropped 2 bases and J dropped 8; count of bases not matched to a gene: 14. Germline V gene data show CDR1 as MDHEN and CDR2 as SYDVKM. CDR3: CASSLRDRGWMGLEKLFF. In nucleotides, the CDR3 is TGTGCCAGCAGTTTACGGGACAGGGGTTGGATGGGCCTAGAAAAACTGTTTTTT.

Concerning this clone itself: The same CDR3 is also encoded by other DNA sequences in this sample. The chain employs TRBV27 and TRBJ2-6; D possibly corresponds to TRBD1 (6 bases). Germline CDR1 and CDR2: MNHEY and SMNVEV (reference sequence). CDR3 size: 17 residues. The V and J ends lost 2 bases and 0 bases respectively, with 11 bases between them. The CDR3 region is CASSLGQTTSGANVLTF. As DNA, the CDR3 is TGTGCCAGCAGTTTAGGACAGACAACCTCTGGGGCCAACGTCCTGACTTTC.

The chain combines TRBV28 with TRBJ1-4; D is uncertain. Germline values: CDR1 MDHEN, CDR2 SYDVKM. This CDR3 has 14 amino acids. V was cut by 7 bases and J by 8 bases, with 17 bases left in between. This CDR3 is CASTERAPREKLFF. CDR3 DNA sequence: TGTGCCAGCACCGAGAGGGCCCCTCGGGAAAAACTGTTTTTT.

This clone was observed a single time. The chain is built from TRBV28 and TRBJ1-5; D remains ambiguous. CDR3 size: 13 residues. Trimming took 6 bases from V and 7 from J, leaving 13 bases between them. Per germline, CDR1 MDHEN and CDR2 SYDVKM. This chain's CDR3 is CASSQARRQPQHF. CDR3 in DNA: TGTGCCAGCAGCCAGGCGCGTCGACAGCCCCAGCATTTT.

The chain carries TRBV5-1 and TRBJ1-1; D is unclear. The germline gives CDR1 SGHRS, CDR2 YFSETQ. This CDR3 region has 14 residues. Trimming left V 4 bases short and J 5 bases short, with 15 bases between. This CDR3 reads CASSQPTAGTEAFF. The CDR3 DNA sequence: TGCGCCAGCAGCCAACCCACGGCGGGGACTGAAGCTTTCTTT.

The chain links TRBV18 to TRBJ2-1; TRBD2 agrees at 12 bases. V dropped 5 bases and J dropped 3; count of bases not matched to a gene: 2. The CDR3 has 15 amino acids. CDR1 and CDR2 from the germline V gene are KGHSH and LQKENI. CDR3: CASSTSGGHYNEQFF. The CDR3 coding sequence is TGTGCCAGCTCAACTAGCGGGGGGCACTACAATGAGCAGTTCTTC.

The chain uses TRBV7-2 and TRBJ2-1; possible D gene TRBD1, 6 bases. This CDR3 is built from 15 residues. Deletions cut 1 base from V and 6 bases from J, with 13 bases between. The germline CDR1 and CDR2 sequences are SGHTA and FQGNSA. The CDR3 spells CASSLVWGQINEQFF. The CDR3 DNA reads TGTGCCAGCAGCTTAGTGTGGGGGCAGATCAATGAGCAGTTCTTC.

This chain connects TRBV27 to TRBJ2-7; D gene ambiguous. V lost 3 bases to trimming and J lost 4 bases, with 10 bases between them. The CDR3 is 13 residues long. Germline loops: CDR1 MNHEY, CDR2 SMNVEV (reference sequence). DNA for the CDR3: TGTGCCAGCAGTTTTTCCACCCTATACGAGCAGTACTTC. Amino acids: CASSFSTLYEQYF.

This clone was counted once. The V and J genes are TRBV6-5 and TRBJ2-7; 9 nucleotides match TRBD1. The CDR3 covers 14 residues. Germline CDR1 is MNHEY and CDR2 is SVGAGI. After removal of 7 bases from V and 2 bases from J, the junction contained 6 bases not matched to a gene. The CDR3: CASTAQGAPYEQYF. The CDR3 DNA follows: TGTGCCAGCACCGCACAGGGGGCCCCCTACGAGCAGTACTTC.

The chain is built from TRBV28 and TRBJ1-3; D is undetermined. This CDR3 contains 14 residues. The germline V gene encodes CDR1 MDHEN and CDR2 SYDVKM. Trimming left V 7 bases short and J 3 bases short, with 13 bases between. In nucleotides, the CDR3 is TGTGCCAGCAAACGGGGTCTGGGTGGAAACACCATATATTTT. It codes for CASKRGLGGNTIYF.

The chain is built from TRBV2 and TRBJ2-1, with TRBD2 matching over 13 bases. V was pared by 8 bases and J by 4 bases, with 14 bases of the junction left unmatched. This CDR3 has 18 residues. Germline values: CDR1 SNHLY, CDR2 FYNNEI. CDR3 region: CASGGGPTSGRRYNEQFF. DNA of the CDR3: TGTGCCAGCGGGGGGGGTCCGACTAGCGGGAGGCGGTACAATGAGCAGTTCTTC. Full variable domain (remainder filled in from reference TRBV2 and TRBJ2-1): EPEVTQTPSHQVTQMGQEVILRCVPISNHLYFYWYRQILGQKVEFLVSFYNNEISEKSEIFDDQFSVERPDGSNFTLKIRSTKLEDSAMYFCASGGGPTSGRRYNEQFFGPGTRLTVL.

V usage is TRBV5-1 and J usage is TRBJ2-4, with TRBD2 matching over 10 bases. This CDR3 region has 14 residues. J lost 11 bases, V lost 1 base, and 6 bases had no gene match. The germline CDR1 and CDR2 sequences are SGHRS and YFSETQ. In DNA form, the CDR3 reads TGCGCCAGCAGCTTGAGGGCTAGCGGGAGTGTTCAGTACTTC. Its protein is CASSLRASGSVQYF.

This sequence joins TRBV5-4 and TRBJ1-3; 10 bases map to TRBD1. The CDR3 extends over 15 amino acids. CDR1 is SGHNT, CDR2 YYREEE, per germline (reference sequence). V lost 4 bases and J lost 4; bases outside the gene matches: 5. This chain's CDR3 is CASSRDRGLGNTIYF. CDR3 DNA: TGTGCCAGCAGCCGAGACAGGGGGCTAGGAAACACCATATATTTT.

CDR3 amino acids: CASSYSPESYTIYF. As DNA, the CDR3 is TGTGCCAGCAGTTACTCGCCGGAGTCCTATACCATATATTTT. The genes are TRBV6-5 and TRBJ1-3; no clear D. Trimming took off 0 bases at V and 10 bases at J, with 13 bases between the two ends. This CDR3 is built from 14 residues. Germline CDR1 MNHEY, CDR2 SVGAGI.

The gene calls are TRBV7-8 and TRBJ2-2; D possibly corresponds to TRBD2 (6 bases). The ends were cut back, 1 base at V and 2 bases at J, with 14 bases in the middle. This CDR3 is 17 amino acids long. Germline V gives CDR1 SGHVS, CDR2 FQNEAQ. The CDR3 sequence: CASSLGPRGGNTGELFF. The CDR3 region has the DNA TGTGCCAGCAGCTTAGGTCCCCGGGGAGGAAACACCGGGGAGCTGTTTTTT.

The chain couples TRBV10-3 to TRBJ1-1; tentative D call: TRBD1 (5 bases). Trimming shortened V by 10 bases and J by 5 bases, and 17 bases separated the two germline ends. Germline CDR1 ENHRY, CDR2 SYGVKD. This CDR3 has 13 amino acids. The CDR3 protein is CATHGHPRTEAFF. Written as DNA, the CDR3 is TGTGCCACCCACGGACATCCGAGGACTGAAGCTTTCTTT.

The chain has TRBV28 and TRBJ1-2, with 7 bases that match TRBD1. The J segment lost 4 bases and the V segment lost 8 bases, leaving 19 bases of the junction unmatched. The length of the CDR3 is 17 residues. Germline loops: CDR1 MDHEN, CDR2 SYDVKM. CDR3 DNA sequence: TGTGCCAGCTACCCACACCAGGGGGGCACCCTCAGCTATGGCTACACCTTC. This translates into CASYPHQGGTLSYGYTF.

This chain joins TRBV5-4 and TRBJ2-3, with TRBD2 as a possible D gene (6 bases). The CDR3 runs 15 residues. Between the trimmed V and J ends, which lost 1 base and 0 bases, there was a span of 9 bases. CDR1 is SGHNT and CDR2 is YYREEE in the germline V gene (reference sequence). This chain's CDR3 is CASSLPRGSTDTQYF. The DNA of the CDR3 is TGTGCCAGCAGCTTGCCCCGGGGGAGCACAGATACGCAGTATTTT.

This chain uses TRBV27 with TRBJ2-7; the match to TRBD1 covers 7 bases. In germline, CDR1 is MNHEY, CDR2 SMNVEV (reference sequence). V trimming: 0 bases; J trimming: 0 bases; junction bases outside the gene matches: 2. This CDR3 is built from 15 residues. The CDR3 region has the DNA TGTGCCAGCAGTTTATCGGGGGACAGCTCCTACGAGCAGTACTTC. It yields the protein CASSLSGDSSYEQYF.

The rearrangement links TRBV19 to TRBJ2-2, with a tentative D call TRBD1 (5 bases). The ends were cut back, 3 bases at V and 7 bases at J, with 18 bases in the middle. The length of the CDR3 is 16 residues. Germline V gives CDR1 LNHDA, CDR2 SQIVND (reference sequence). CDR3 DNA: TGTGCCAGTAGTATCCCCAGGGTTGGTTCCGGCGGGGAGCTGTTTTTT. This gives the protein CASSIPRVGSGGELFF.